Following are 13 T cell receptor beta chains from one sample sequenced in a study of blood T cell repertoires in COVID-19. Repertoires were generated with immunoSEQ multiplex PCR, while TCRdb's copy carries only in-frame clones and drops some. The sample shows approximately 200,000 clones, about 86% of them seen only once. Sequenced material: PBMCs or T cells enriched from blood (not recorded which). The receptors shown here come from a woman aged 30 to 39 who had been exposed to COVID-19.

The rearrangement joins TRBV5-6 to TRBJ1-3; D gene unclear. The germline V gene encodes CDR1 SGHDT and CDR2 YYEEEE. The CDR3 has 15 amino acids. The ends were cut back, 4 bases at V and 6 bases at J, with 17 bases in the middle. As DNA, the CDR3 is TGTGCCAGCAGCCTGGGTTCTGGAGGAGCAAACACCATATATTTT. It specifies CASSLGSGGANTIYF.

The V call is TRBV6-2 or TRBV6-3, the J call TRBJ1-6; 12 positions agree with TRBD1. The V gene's germline CDR1 is MNHEY and CDR2 SVGEGT. The CDR3 length is 16 residues. V lost 6 bases, J lost 7 bases, and 7 bases stayed unmatched. The chain's CDR3 is CASSHGDRGRNSPLHF. The CDR3 nucleotides read TGTGCCAGCAGCCACGGGGACAGGGGGCGAAATTCACCCCTCCACTTT.

This clone was detected a few times. The J gene is TRBJ1-2, the V gene TRBV11-3; 9 bases agree with TRBD1. V was clipped by 11 bases and J by 8 bases; unmatched bases: 15. The CDR3 is 14 residues long. CDR1 and CDR2 from the germline V gene are SGHNT and YENEEA. The CDR3 coding sequence is TGTGCCGTCACAGCCCCGGGACAGGGTGGAGGCTACACCTTC. This gives the protein CAVTAPGQGGGYTF.

V is TRBV5-1 and J is TRBJ2-7, with TRBD1 matching over 9 bases. The CDR3 extends over 15 amino acids. The germline V gene encodes CDR1 SGHRS and CDR2 YFSETQ. V shed 5 bases, J shed 0 bases, and the junction held 6 bases outside the gene matches. The CDR3 DNA reads as TGCGCCAGCAGAGTTCGACAGGGGGGCTCCTACGAGCAGTACTTC. Translated, it gives CASRVRQGGSYEQYF. The whole variable domain, filled in from reference TRBV5-1 and TRBJ2-7, reads KAGVTQTPRYLIKTRGQQVTLSCSPISGHRSVSWYQQTPGQGLQFLFEYFSETQRNKGNFPGRFSGRQFSNSRSEMNVSTLELGDSALYLCASRVRQGGSYEQYFGPGTRLTVT.

The chain links TRBV2 to TRBJ1-3; 9 bases map to TRBD1. Germline CDR1 SNHLY, CDR2 FYNNEI. After removal of 5 bases from V and 2 bases from J, the junction contained 7 bases not matched to a gene. This CDR3 region has 16 residues. This CDR3 reads CASSTDGTGTGNTIYF. The CDR3 DNA follows: TGTGCCAGCAGTACAGACGGGACAGGGACTGGAAACACCATATATTTT.

This chain links TRBV5-1 with TRBJ1-3; D not resolved. Trimming pared 4 bases from V and 3 bases from J, leaving 8 bases between. The CDR3 sequence is 13 residues long. Germline lookup yields CDR1 SGHRS and CDR2 YFSETQ. The CDR3, as DNA: TGCGCCAGCAGCCGTACAGATGGAAACACCATATATTTT. Amino acids: CASSRTDGNTIYF.

This clone was seen once. The gene calls are TRBV27 and TRBJ2-5, with 9 bases identical to TRBD2. The CDR3 spans 17 residues. V lost 4 bases, J lost 2 bases, and 11 bases stayed unmatched. Germline lookup yields CDR1 MNHEY and CDR2 SMNVEV (reference sequence). The CDR3 bases are TGTGCCAGCAGTTCGCCCCGTATAGCGGGGGAGCAAGAGACCCAGTACTTC. Its translation: CASSSPRIAGEQETQYF.

V gene TRBV18 combines with J gene TRBJ2-7, with D possibly being TRBD1 (6 bases). The CDR3 has 12 residues. The ends were cut back, 4 bases at V and 3 bases at J, with 7 bases in the middle. Germline loops: CDR1 KGHSH, CDR2 LQKENI. As DNA, the CDR3 is TGTGCCAGCTCACAGGACAGCTACGAGCAGTACTTC. This codes for CASSQDSYEQYF.

The CDR3 nucleotides are TGCAGCGTTCCCGGGGGAGGGAACCCCTACAATGAGCAGTTCTTC. Translation gives CSVPGGGNPYNEQFF. The V call is TRBV29-1, the J call TRBJ2-1; 7 positions agree with TRBD2. The J segment lost 2 bases and the V segment lost 5 bases, leaving 9 bases of the junction unmatched. Germline CDR1 is SQVTM and CDR2 is ANQGSEA. There are 15 residues in the CDR3.

This clone occurred a few times. This chain uses TRBV7-9 with TRBJ2-7; 11 positions agree with TRBD2. The CDR3 has 15 residues. J lost 1 base, V lost 5 bases, and 4 bases had no gene match. The germline V gene encodes CDR1 SEHNR and CDR2 FQNEAQ (reference sequence). CDR3 bases: TGTGCCAGCAGCAAGACTAGCGGGGATTCCTACGAGCAGTACTTC. This codes for CASSKTSGDSYEQYF.

The chain combines TRBV27 with TRBJ2-2, with 7 bases fitting TRBD1. The germline CDR1 and CDR2 sequences are MNHEY and SMNVEV (reference sequence). The CDR3 contains 14 residues. V trimming: 7 bases; J trimming: 1 base; junction bases outside the gene matches: 3. The CDR3 protein is CASKDRWNTGELFF. The DNA of the CDR3 is TGTGCCAGCAAGGACAGGTGGAACACCGGGGAGCTGTTTTTT.

V gene TRBV24-1 combines with J gene TRBJ2-3, with 9 bases aligning to TRBD2. Trimming removed 3 bases from V and 3 bases from J; junction bases left unmatched: 9. Germline assignment: CDR1 KGHDR and CDR2 SFDVKD. The CDR3 totals 17 residues. The DNA for the CDR3 is TGTGCCACCAGTGATCGGGCGGGGGGGCCTCGAACAGATACGCAGTATTTT. This gives the protein CATSDRAGGPRTDTQYF.

The chain employs TRBV7-2 and TRBJ1-3; D possibly corresponds to TRBD1 (6 bases). The CDR3 extends over 17 amino acids. In germline, CDR1 is SGHTA, CDR2 FQGNSA. V was clipped by 5 bases and J by 0 bases, with 17 bases between them. DNA of the CDR3: TGTGCCAGCAGCGTCAGACAGGCCGCCTACTCTGGAAACACCATATATTTT. It yields the protein CASSVRQAAYSGNTIYF.